These 16 T cell receptor beta chains share one sample of origin, sequenced in a study of cytomegalovirus exposure and HLA in healthy donors. Sequencing used immunoSEQ multiplex PCR; TCRdb keeps in-frame clones, though not all of them. This table has about 120,000 clones, about 88% appearing once. Sequenced: PBMCs. These receptors were obtained from a man aged 18 to 29 in good health and CMV-seropositive.

The chain links TRBV4-3 to TRBJ1-1, with 7 positions matching TRBD1. CDR1 is LGHNA and CDR2 is YSLEER in the germline V gene. The V and J ends lost 0 bases and 1 base, in that order; junction bases with no gene match: 8. This CDR3 is 17 amino acids long. This CDR3 reads CASSQDWYGTANTEAFF. CDR3 in DNA: TGCGCCAGCAGCCAAGATTGGTATGGGACAGCGAACACTGAAGCTTTCTTT.

V usage is TRBV7-6 and J usage is TRBJ2-3; perhaps TRBD1 as D (5 bases). In germline, CDR1 is SGHVS, CDR2 FNYEAQ. The CDR3 is 16 residues long. Trimming pared 0 bases from V and 0 bases from J, leaving 10 bases between. This chain's CDR3 is CASSLARASSTDTQYF. In DNA, the CDR3 is TGTGCCAGCAGCTTAGCCAGGGCCTCTAGCACAGATACGCAGTATTTT.

The chain couples TRBV5-6 to TRBJ1-2; D not certain. V was pared by 2 bases and J by 0 bases, with 14 bases between. There are 16 residues in the CDR3. The V gene's germline CDR1 is SGHDT and CDR2 YYEEEE. CDR3: CASSLPWAEANYGYTF. The CDR3 DNA reads TGTGCCAGCAGCTTACCGTGGGCAGAAGCTAACTATGGCTACACCTTC.

This clone was observed once. This chain joins TRBV18 and TRBJ2-7; 9 nucleotides line up with TRBD1. The junction had 8 bases not matched to a gene; V was cut back by 2 bases and J by 3 bases. CDR1 and CDR2 (germline): KGHSH, LQKENI. The CDR3 is made up of 16 amino acids. CDR3 bases: TGTGCCAGCTCACCATCGTCGGGACAGGGACTCTACGAGCAGTACTTC. Its translation: CASSPSSGQGLYEQYF.

The chain carries TRBV4-1 and TRBJ2-2; D is unclear. This CDR3 comprises 14 residues. CDR1 and CDR2 (germline): MGHRA, YSYEKL. Deletions cut 0 bases from V and 4 bases from J, with 6 bases between. DNA of the CDR3: TGCGCCAGCAGCCAAGAATACGGCACCGGGGAGCTGTTTTTT. As protein: CASSQEYGTGELFF.

This clone has more than one count but fewer than ten. Other DNA sequences within the sample encode an identical CDR3. The CDR3 loop reads CAINPGQGSYEQYF. Here the CDR3 DNA reads TGTGCCATAAATCCGGGACAGGGCTCCTACGAGCAGTACTTC. The J gene is TRBJ2-7, the V gene TRBV10-3; 9 bases align to TRBD1. The CDR3 consists of 14 residues. The J segment lost 0 bases and the V segment lost 9 bases, leaving 6 bases of the junction unmatched. CDR1 is ENHRY and CDR2 is SYGVKD in the germline V gene.

This clone was detected once. CDR3 residues: CASSRAGDDTQYF. For the CDR3, the DNA is TGTGCCAGCAGCCGGGCAGGGGACGATACGCAGTATTTT. This chain joins TRBV7-6 and TRBJ2-3, with D possibly matching TRBD1 (6 bases). The CDR3 loop spans 13 amino acids. Trimming stripped 5 bases from V and 6 bases from J, with 12 bases between. The V gene's germline CDR1 is SGHVS and CDR2 FNYEAQ.

The chain carries TRBV5-1 and TRBJ1-1; TRBD1 might be the D (6 bases). The germline CDR1 and CDR2 sequences are SGHRS and YFSETQ. The CDR3 sequence is 14 residues long. V lost 0 bases and J lost 10, with 16 bases in between. CDR3 sequence: CASSLDQGKGVAFF. The CDR3 coding sequence is TGCGCCAGCAGCTTGGATCAGGGGAAGGGTGTAGCTTTCTTT.

The genes are TRBV7-2 and TRBJ1-2; D is perhaps TRBD1 (5 bases). With 0 bases removed from V and 4 bases from J, the gap between germline ends came to 12 bases. The germline V gene has CDR1 SGHTA and CDR2 FQGNSA. The CDR3 runs to 15 residues. CDR3 bases: TGTGCCAGCAGCTTAGCGGACGGGGGGGGCTATGGCTACACCTTC. Amino acid sequence: CASSLADGGGYGYTF.

This chain uses TRBV4-1 with TRBJ2-7; 7 nucleotides agree with TRBD1. The germline V gene encodes CDR1 MGHRA and CDR2 YSYEKL. The CDR3 is 15 residues long. J lost 3 bases, V lost 0 bases, and 5 bases had no gene match. The CDR3 loop reads CASSQEPGQYYEQYF. Here the CDR3 DNA reads TGCGCCAGCAGCCAAGAACCGGGACAGTACTACGAGCAGTACTTC.

This CDR3 reads CASSLLAGGYQETQYF. In DNA, the CDR3 is TGTGCCAGCAGCTTACTAGCGGGGGGTTACCAAGAGACCCAGTACTTC. This chain links TRBV13 with TRBJ2-5; 11 bases match TRBD2. CDR1 PRHDT and CDR2 FYEKMQ come from the germline V gene (reference sequence). The J segment lost 0 bases and the V segment lost 2 bases, leaving 2 bases of the junction unmatched. CDR3 length: 16 amino acids.

The table lists this clone with a few counts. This chain uses TRBV5-1 with TRBJ2-2, with a possible D match to TRBD1 (6 bases). CDR3 length: 13 residues. Germline V gives CDR1 SGHRS, CDR2 YFSETQ. V was cut by 3 bases and J by 5 bases, with 8 bases left in between. As DNA, the CDR3 is TGCGCCAGCAGCTACCAGGGGACCGGGGAGCTGTTTTTT. As protein: CASSYQGTGELFF.

This chain uses TRBV4-3 with TRBJ2-7; 8 bases are shared with TRBD1. Per the germline V gene, CDR1 is LGHNA and CDR2 is YSLEER. There are 14 residues in the CDR3. V was pared by 4 bases and J by 4 bases, with 6 bases of the junction left unmatched. CDR3 region: CASSPGTGYYEQYF. The CDR3 nucleotides are TGCGCCAGCAGCCCCGGGACAGGTTATTACGAGCAGTACTTC.

The chain uses TRBV6-5 and TRBJ2-2; unclear D gene. This CDR3 has 12 residues. Germline V gene sequence: CDR1 MNHEY, CDR2 SVGAGI. The germline V and J ends were trimmed by 6 bases and 7 bases, with 9 bases remaining between them. In DNA form, the CDR3 reads TGTGCCAGCAGCCCGTTGAGCGGGGAGCTGTTTTTT. As protein: CASSPLSGELFF.

There are a few counts of this clone. The chain has TRBV9 and TRBJ1-2; 7 bases agree with TRBD1. Germline CDR1 reads SGDLS; CDR2 reads YYNGEE. This CDR3 spans 14 amino acids. Losses at the gene ends were 5 bases for V and 2 bases for J; bases not matched to a gene: 6. The CDR3 DNA follows: TGTGCCAGCAGTGATTCGACAGGGAACTATGGCTACACCTTC. Residues: CASSDSTGNYGYTF. The full variable domain, with the rest looked up from reference TRBV9 and TRBJ1-2, is DSGVTQTPKHLITATGQRVTLRCSPRSGDLSVYWYQQSLDQGLQFLIQYYNGEERAKGNILERFSAQQFPDLHSELNLSSLELGDSALYFCASSDSTGNYGYTFGSGTRLTVV.

This sequence joins TRBV7-9 and TRBJ1-4; D unresolved. This CDR3 spans 15 amino acids. Germline V gives CDR1 SEHNR, CDR2 FQNEAQ (reference sequence). V was clipped by 1 base and J by 6 bases, with 12 bases between them. CDR3 sequence (DNA): TGTGCCAGCAGCTTAGGTCGTACGAGGGATGAAAAACTGTTTTTT. It translates to CASSLGRTRDEKLFF.